This TCR beta chain was sequenced during a study of CD4+ T cells in melanoma. The CDR3 consists of 16 residues. Unmatched junction bases numbered 10, after V lost 5 bases and J lost 6 bases. Germline loops: CDR1 SGHTA, CDR2 FQGNSA. Study-level points and caveats: A reported correlation linked neoantigen-specific CD4+ T cells to CD8+, macrophage and B cell function. Diverse differentiation states were reported for melanoma neoantigen-specific CD4+ T cells.

Note on this clone: Its antigen is unknown.

Assay: immunoSEQ multiplex PCR; the TCRdb copy retains only in-frame clones and omits some. Among about 110,000 clones, approximately 92% were seen once, and the ten largest hold 3.3%. Sequencing was performed on peripheral blood. The clonotype originates from a human donor with melanoma. The V call is TRBV7-2, the J call TRBJ2-1, with 10 bases fitting TRBD2. The CDR3 protein is CASSAAGLADSNEQFF. CDR3 coding DNA: TGTGCCAGCAGCGCGGCAGGACTAGCGGATAGCAATGAGCAGTTCTTC. Complete variable domain (other parts from reference TRBV7-2 and TRBJ2-1): GAGVSQSPSNKVTEKGKDVELRCDPISGHTALYWYRQSLGQGLEFLIYFQGNSAPDKSGLPSDRFSAERTGGSVSTLTIQRTQQEDSAVYLCASSAAGLADSNEQFFGPGTRLTVL.